The present T cell receptor beta chain was sequenced within a study of cytomegalovirus exposure and HLA in healthy donors. Worth noting for this clone: Antigen specificity is unknown.

13 Jbeta primers and 60 Vbeta primers were used for the PCR. Using immunoSEQ multiplex PCR, the repertoire was profiled, and TCRdb retains in-frame clones only, with some absent. Counted here are about 190,000 clones, around 88% occurring once; the ten biggest clones make up over 1.5%. Whole-study findings and limits: The study dropped some indistinguishable V segments, TRBV6-2 and TRBV6-3 among them. Cytomegalovirus association was assigned to approximately 160 TCR beta chains. Previous analysis showed most TCR beta V segments were productive about 90% or about 30% of the time.

Germline V gene lookup returns CDR1 KGHSH and CDR2 LQKENI. The CDR3 is 14 residues long. The V end lost 3 bases, the J end lost 2 bases, and 9 bases lay between the germline ends. This sequence was found in a man in his forties in good health and CMV-seropositive. This chain joins TRBV18 and TRBJ2-3; D might be TRBD1 (5 bases). The source material was PBMCs. The CDR3 is CASSPIRDTDTQYF. The CDR3 DNA reads TGTGCCAGCTCACCCATCAGGGACACAGATACGCAGTATTTT. The complete variable domain, with remaining parts taken from reference TRBV18 and TRBJ2-3, reads NAGVMQNPRHLVRRRGQEARLRCSPMKGHSHVYWYRQLPEEGLKFMVYLQKENIIDESGMPKERFSAEFPKEGPSILRIQQVVRGDSAAYFCASSPIRDTDTQYFGPGTRLTVL.